The table lists the clone carrying this T cell receptor (beta chain) with a few counts. Antigen unknown. V trimming: 3 bases; J trimming: 4 bases; junction bases outside the gene matches: 7. The CDR3 consists of 16 residues. TCRdb ran MiXCR on the multiplex PCR reads and lists one entry per CDR3 protein. Found here are about 130,000 distinct CDR3 sequences, around 22% of them singletons; the top ten hold just over 2.5%. The lymph nodes were axillary draining lymph nodes from breast cancer patients. The source of the sample is a study of breast tumors, draining lymph nodes, adjacent tissues. Study-level points and caveats: Compared with lymph nodes, tumors were less diverse; compared with nontumor tissue, more. Tumor and nontumor repertoires were significantly more similar in luminal-like than in basal-like breast cancer. Data only fit, rather than demonstrated, lymph node origin of most tumor T cells.

The sequence came from a female donor with breast cancer. Some clones in this sample may be carry-over from other donors' samples. The material sequenced was axillary lymph node tissue. J is TRBJ1-5 and V is TRBV12-3 or TRBV12-4; 9 bases map to TRBD1. In DNA form, the CDR3 reads TGTGCCAGCAGTTTCAGCACCGGGACAGGGAATCAGCCCCAGCATTTT. It is translated as CASSFSTGTGNQPQHF.